The 16 T cell receptor beta chains in this list originate from one sample, sequenced in a study of T cell repertoires in ileal Crohn's disease. Specified time point: inflamed ileum from the surgical specimen. Repertoires were generated with immunoSEQ multiplex PCR, while TCRdb's copy carries only in-frame clones and drops some. The table includes roughly 15,000 clones, about 70% detected once. The sequencing sample was made of ileal tissue. Source of these receptors: an adult with Crohn's disease.

This clone appeared a few times. The chain links TRBV10-1 to TRBJ2-2, with D perhaps TRBD2 (5 bases). There are 15 residues in the CDR3. Trimming cost V 0 bases and J 7 bases, with 12 bases left between them. Germline loops: CDR1 WNHNN, CDR2 SYGVQD (reference sequence). CDR3 DNA sequence: TGCGCCAGCAGTGAGTCGGTCGAGGGATACGGGGAGCTGTTTTTT. Amino acids: CASSESVEGYGELFF.

This chain connects TRBV28 to TRBJ2-7, with 7 bases identical to TRBD1. J gave up 6 bases and V 3 bases, and 5 bases lay outside the gene matches. The CDR3 length is 13 residues. The germline CDR1 and CDR2 sequences are MDHEN and SYDVKM. The CDR3 protein is CASSLGQTREQYF. As DNA, the CDR3 is TGTGCCAGCAGTTTGGGACAGACTCGCGAGCAGTACTTC.

The J gene is TRBJ1-1, the V gene TRBV5-8; no clear D. V lost 4 bases and J 1 base, leaving 14 bases between the germline ends. CDR1 SGHTS and CDR2 YDEGEE come from the germline V gene. The CDR3 consists of 15 residues. The chain's CDR3 is CASSRPRRGNTEAFF. The CDR3 DNA reads TGTGCCAGCAGCCGACCTCGACGGGGGAACACTGAAGCTTTCTTT.

V and J are TRBV7-9 and TRBJ2-3; no clear D. The V gene's germline CDR1 is SEHNR and CDR2 FQNEAQ (reference sequence). The CDR3 runs to 14 residues. V was pared by 4 bases and J by 0 bases, with 8 bases between. The CDR3 sequence: CASSSLGSTDTQYF. For the CDR3, the DNA is TGTGCCAGCAGCTCCTTGGGAAGCACAGATACGCAGTATTTT.

The chain uses TRBV6-1 and TRBJ2-3; no definite D call. Looked up from germline, CDR1 is MNHNS and CDR2 is SASEGT. Trimming took 4 bases from V and 9 from J, leaving 14 bases between them. This CDR3 spans 13 amino acids. This chain's CDR3 is CASSGVSSLTQYF. For the CDR3, the DNA is TGTGCCAGCAGTGGGGTTTCTAGTCTGACGCAGTATTTT.

V usage is TRBV4-1 and J usage is TRBJ2-3; D unclear. Per the germline V gene, CDR1 is MGHRA and CDR2 is YSYEKL. V lost 3 bases to trimming and J lost 4 bases, with 5 bases between them. This CDR3 contains 12 residues. CDR3 sequence (DNA): TGCGCCAGCAGCCAGGGGTCAGATACGCAGTATTTT. It translates to CASSQGSDTQYF.

The chain joins TRBV6-4 to TRBJ1-6; 9 bases match TRBD1. The CDR3 consists of 14 residues. J was trimmed by 7 bases and V by 5 bases; bases with no gene match: 3. CDR1 MRHNA and CDR2 SNTAGT come from the germline V gene. CDR3 coding DNA: TGTGCCAGCAGTCCGGGACAGGGCAATTCACCCCTCCACTTT. Amino acid sequence: CASSPGQGNSPLHF.

The chain is built from TRBV4-2 and TRBJ2-2; D might be TRBD1 or TRBD2, each matching 5 bases. The germline CDR1 and CDR2 sequences are LGHNA and YNFKEQ. V shed 1 base and J shed 6 bases, with 18 bases lying between them. The CDR3 covers 17 residues. The CDR3 nucleotides read TGTGCCAGCAGCCAAGTCCCGTGGGGGACCGGGCCCGGGGAGCTGTTTTTT. Amino acids: CASSQVPWGTGPGELFF.

The CDR3 coding sequence is TGTGCCACCCTTGATGGTCCTAATGGAAACACCATATATTTT. It specifies CATLDGPNGNTIYF. The chain combines TRBV25-1 with TRBJ1-3; D gene unclear. Germline V lookup: CDR1 MGHDK, CDR2 SYGVNS. Trimming shortened V by 10 bases and J by 3 bases, and 16 bases separated the two germline ends. This CDR3 is built from 14 residues.

The genes are TRBV2 and TRBJ1-2; 12 bases agree with TRBD1. V was pared by 11 bases and J by 1 base, with 5 bases of the junction left unmatched. Germline values: CDR1 SNHLY, CDR2 FYNNEI. The length of the CDR3 is 14 residues. CDR3: CARGTGGLNYGYTF. CDR3 DNA sequence: TGTGCCCGAGGGACAGGGGGCCTTAACTATGGCTACACCTTC.

The chain employs TRBV5-1 and TRBJ2-3; D might be TRBD1 (5 bases). This CDR3 has 14 residues. The V end lost 2 bases, the J end lost 5 bases, and 12 bases lay between the germline ends. Looked up from germline, CDR1 is SGHRS and CDR2 is YFSETQ. The CDR3 region has the DNA TGCGCCAGCAGCTTTCGACAGTTTGGAGATACGCAGTATTTT. Its translation: CASSFRQFGDTQYF.

As DNA, the CDR3 is TGTGCCAGTAGTATAGATCCCTTCACAGATACGCAGTATTTT. Its protein is CASSIDPFTDTQYF. The chain uses TRBV19 and TRBJ2-3; D is unclear. The CDR3 runs 14 residues. Germline V gives CDR1 LNHDA, CDR2 SQIVND (reference sequence). V lost 0 bases, J lost 2 bases, and 6 bases lay in between.

CDR3 sequence reads: CAAGPYEQYF. CDR3 nucleotide sequence: TGTGCGGCCGGCCCCTACGAGCAGTACTTC. The chain links TRBV27 to TRBJ2-7; the D is unclear. Germline CDR1 and CDR2: MNHEY and SMNVEV (reference sequence). The CDR3 extends over 10 amino acids.

The gene calls are TRBV4-1 and TRBJ2-1; D may be TRBD2 (7 bases). Germline CDR1 and CDR2: MGHRA and YSYEKL. Trimming took off 4 bases at V and 9 bases at J, with 19 bases between the two ends. The CDR3 runs 15 residues. The CDR3 is CASSPAGEGVVEQFF. The DNA of the CDR3 is TGCGCCAGCAGCCCCGCGGGAGAGGGGGTAGTTGAGCAGTTCTTC.

The V gene is TRBV29-1, the J gene TRBJ2-3; D possibly corresponds to TRBD2 (6 bases). V lost 7 bases to trimming and J lost 4 bases, with 9 bases between them. The V gene's germline CDR1 is SQVTM and CDR2 ANQGSEA. This CDR3 has 11 amino acids. This CDR3 reads CSAGGSDTQYF. CDR3 nucleotides: TGCAGCGCTGGGGGGTCAGATACGCAGTATTTT.

The rearrangement uses TRBV9 and TRBJ2-2, with TRBD2 matching over 10 bases. Trimming at V came to 4 bases and at J to 4 bases, leaving 4 bases not matched to a gene. Germline V lookup: CDR1 SGDLS, CDR2 YYNGEE. The CDR3 runs to 15 residues. This chain's CDR3 is CASSLAGGGTGELFF. The CDR3 DNA reads as TGTGCCAGCAGCTTAGCGGGAGGCGGCACCGGGGAGCTGTTTTTT. The variable domain in full, completed from reference TRBV9 and TRBJ2-2, reads DSGVTQTPKHLITATGQRVTLRCSPRSGDLSVYWYQQSLDQGLQFLIQYYNGEERAKGNILERFSAQQFPDLHSELNLSSLELGDSALYFCASSLAGGGTGELFFGEGSRLTVL.